The source of this T cell receptor beta chain is a study of T cells in Graves' hyperthyroidism and ophthalmopathy. This clonotype appeared a few times. RNA transcripts provided the source from which TCR beta CDR3 regions were amplified. In the first-round RT-PCR of the TCR CDR3, the HTBI primer set was used. TCRdb re-called the multiplex PCR reads through MiXCR, storing one row per CDR3 protein. The sample comprises 450,000 to 650,000 distinct CDR3 sequences, approximately 15% of which are singletons, and roughly 6.9% rests with the top ten. Germline V gene data show CDR1 as MNHGY and CDR2 as SVAAGI. The CDR3 consists of 15 residues. The V gene end was trimmed by 3 bases and the J gene end by 8 bases; junction bases not matched to a gene: 9.

The material sequenced was blood. The V call is TRBV6-9, the J call TRBJ2-1, with 8 bases that match TRBD2. This TCR derives from a young woman with Graves' ophthalmopathy. The CDR3 is CASSYLREVVDEQFF. The CDR3 nucleotides are TGTGCCAGCAGTTACTTGCGGGAGGTCGTGGATGAGCAGTTCTTC.